One T cell receptor (beta chain) is described in this entry. Method: immunoSEQ multiplex PCR; TCRdb's copy keeps in-frame clones and lacks some. Seen here are about 120,000 clones, about 83% observed once, and the top ten hold about 6.8%. This record comes from a study of blood T cell repertoires in COVID-19. This CDR3 comprises 19 residues. Trimming removed 0 bases from V and 7 bases from J; junction bases left unmatched: 16. Germline lookup yields CDR1 LGHNA and CDR2 YSLEER. Sequenced sample: peripheral blood. The chain carries TRBV4-3 and TRBJ2-2; 8 bases are a match to TRBD2. This TCR derives from a man between 65 and 79 years old with acute or convalescent COVID-19. As DNA, the CDR3 is TGCGCCAGCAGCCAAGAAGGCAGGCGGATAGCGGGGTTGGGCGGGGAGCTGTTTTTT. This sequence encodes CASSQEGRRIAGLGGELFF.